This paragraph reports one T cell receptor (beta chain). What it binds is not known. The data are from a study of breast tumors, draining lymph nodes, adjacent tissues. Findings and limits, study-wide: The data were judged consistent with most tumor T cells coming from lymph node and expanding in tumor. Luminal-like breast cancer showed significantly greater tumor-nontumor repertoire similarity than basal-like breast cancer did. The lymph node origin of tumor T cells was framed as consistent with a hypothesis, not demonstrated. Tumor TCR diversity was below lymph nodes but above nontumor tissue.

TCRdb recomputed calls from the multiplex PCR reads with MiXCR, one row per CDR3 protein. This sample has 21,000 or so distinct CDR3 sequences, with 40% to 45% found just once. This CDR3 is built from 15 residues. Germline CDR1 is MGHRA and CDR2 is YSYEKL. The ends were cut back, 4 bases at V and 0 bases at J, with 12 bases in the middle. The chain couples TRBV4-1 to TRBJ1-2; no clear D gene. The TCR sequence derives from a female donor with breast cancer. Some clones in this sample may be carry-over from other donors' samples. Material: breast tumor tissue. DNA for the CDR3: TGCGCCAGCAGCCTCGACTCCCTGGCTAACTATGGCTACACCTTC. Protein sequence: CASSLDSLANYGYTF.